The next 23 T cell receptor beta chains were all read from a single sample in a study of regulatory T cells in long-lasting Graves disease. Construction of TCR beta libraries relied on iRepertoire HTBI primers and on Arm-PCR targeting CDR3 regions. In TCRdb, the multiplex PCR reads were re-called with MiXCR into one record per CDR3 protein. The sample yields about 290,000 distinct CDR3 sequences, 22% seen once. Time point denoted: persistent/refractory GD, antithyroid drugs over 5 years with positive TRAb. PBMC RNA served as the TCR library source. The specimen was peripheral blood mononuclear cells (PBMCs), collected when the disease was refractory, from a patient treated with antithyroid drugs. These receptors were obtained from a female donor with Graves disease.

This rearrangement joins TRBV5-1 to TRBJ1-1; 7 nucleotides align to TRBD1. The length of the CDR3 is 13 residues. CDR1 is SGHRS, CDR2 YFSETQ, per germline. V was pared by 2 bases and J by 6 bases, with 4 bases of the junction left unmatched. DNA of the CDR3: TGCGCCAGCAGCTTCTCCGGACAGGCTGAAGCTTTCTTT. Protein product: CASSFSGQAEAFF.

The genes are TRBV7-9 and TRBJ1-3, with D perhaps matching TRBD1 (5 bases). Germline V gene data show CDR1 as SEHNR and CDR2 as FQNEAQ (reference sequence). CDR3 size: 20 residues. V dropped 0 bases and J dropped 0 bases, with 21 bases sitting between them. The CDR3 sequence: CASSLADSSGRRTSGNTIYF. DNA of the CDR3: TGTGCCAGCAGCTTAGCGGATTCTTCGGGACGGCGAACCTCTGGAAACACCATATATTTT.

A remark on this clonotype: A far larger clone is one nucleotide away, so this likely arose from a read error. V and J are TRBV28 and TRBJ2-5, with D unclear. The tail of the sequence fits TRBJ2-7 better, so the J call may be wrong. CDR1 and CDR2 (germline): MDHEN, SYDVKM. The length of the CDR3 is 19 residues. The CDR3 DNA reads TGTGCCAGCAGTTTAGATCGCGTCCCGGGCAGTCTAAGCTCCTACGAGCAGTACTTC. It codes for CASSLDRVPGSLSSYEQYF.

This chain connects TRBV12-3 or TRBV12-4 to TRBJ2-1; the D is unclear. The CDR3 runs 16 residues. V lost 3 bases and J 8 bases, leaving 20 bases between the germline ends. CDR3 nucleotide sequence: TGTGCCAGCAGTTTTAGTGCACCCTTAGAGGCTGATGAGCAGTTCTTC. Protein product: CASSFSAPLEADEQFF.

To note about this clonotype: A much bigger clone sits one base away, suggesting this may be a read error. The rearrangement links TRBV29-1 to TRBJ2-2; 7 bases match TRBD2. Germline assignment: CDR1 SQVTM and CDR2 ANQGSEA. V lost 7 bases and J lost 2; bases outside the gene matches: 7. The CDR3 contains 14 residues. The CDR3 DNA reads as TGCAGCGCACGGGCTAGCGGAAACACCGGGGAGCTGTTTTTT. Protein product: CSARASGNTGELFF.

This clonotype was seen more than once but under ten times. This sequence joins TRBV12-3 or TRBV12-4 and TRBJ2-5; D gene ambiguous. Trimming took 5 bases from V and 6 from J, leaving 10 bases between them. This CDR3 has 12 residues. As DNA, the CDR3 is TGTGCCAGCAGTACGGACCTACAGACCCAGTACTTC. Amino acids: CASSTDLQTQYF.

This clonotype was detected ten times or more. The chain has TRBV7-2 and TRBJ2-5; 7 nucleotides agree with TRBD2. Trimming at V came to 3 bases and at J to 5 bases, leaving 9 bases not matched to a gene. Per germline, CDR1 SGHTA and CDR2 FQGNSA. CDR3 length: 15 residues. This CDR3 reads CASSFLGGSAETQYF. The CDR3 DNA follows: TGTGCCAGCAGCTTTCTTGGCGGGAGCGCGGAGACCCAGTACTTC. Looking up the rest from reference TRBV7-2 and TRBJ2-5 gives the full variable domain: GAGVSQSPSNKVTEKGKDVELRCDPISGHTALYWYRQSLGQGLEFLIYFQGNSAPDKSGLPSDRFSAERTGGSVSTLTIQRTQQEDSAVYLCASSFLGGSAETQYFGPGTRLLVL.

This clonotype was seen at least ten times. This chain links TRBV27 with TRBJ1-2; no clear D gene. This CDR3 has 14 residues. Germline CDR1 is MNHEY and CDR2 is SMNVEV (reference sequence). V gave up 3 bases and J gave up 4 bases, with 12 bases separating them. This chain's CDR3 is CASSFTGGSYGYTF. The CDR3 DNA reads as TGTGCCAGCAGTTTTACGGGCGGGTCCTATGGCTACACCTTC.

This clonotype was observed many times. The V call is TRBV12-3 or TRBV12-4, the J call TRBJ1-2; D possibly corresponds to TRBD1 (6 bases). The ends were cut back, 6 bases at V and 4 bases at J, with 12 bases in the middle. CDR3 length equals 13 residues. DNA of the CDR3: TGTGCCAGCAGCCCCGGGACAACCTATGGCTACACCTTC. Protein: CASSPGTTYGYTF.

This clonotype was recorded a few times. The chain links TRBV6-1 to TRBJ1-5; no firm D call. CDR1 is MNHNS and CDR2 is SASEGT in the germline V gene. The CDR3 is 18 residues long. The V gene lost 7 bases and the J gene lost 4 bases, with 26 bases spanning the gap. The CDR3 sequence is CASKRLALDRSPNQPQHF. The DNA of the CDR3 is TGTGCCAGCAAGCGACTAGCCCTCGATCGGAGCCCGAATCAGCCCCAGCATTTT.

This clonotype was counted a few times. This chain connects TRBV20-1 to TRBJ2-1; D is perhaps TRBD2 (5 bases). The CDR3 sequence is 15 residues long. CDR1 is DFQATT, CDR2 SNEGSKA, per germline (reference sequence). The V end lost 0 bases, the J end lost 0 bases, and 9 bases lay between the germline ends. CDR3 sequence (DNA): TGCAGTGCTAGAGATCGGGGAAGCTCCTACAATGAGCAGTTCTTC. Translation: CSARDRGSSYNEQFF.

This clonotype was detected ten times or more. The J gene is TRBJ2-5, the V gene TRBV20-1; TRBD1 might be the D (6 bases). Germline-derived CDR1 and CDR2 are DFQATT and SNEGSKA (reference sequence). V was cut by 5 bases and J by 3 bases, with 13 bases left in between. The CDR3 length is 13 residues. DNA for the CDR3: TGCAGTGCTGGGGGCCGGGTGGAAGAGACCCAGTACTTC. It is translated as CSAGGRVEETQYF.

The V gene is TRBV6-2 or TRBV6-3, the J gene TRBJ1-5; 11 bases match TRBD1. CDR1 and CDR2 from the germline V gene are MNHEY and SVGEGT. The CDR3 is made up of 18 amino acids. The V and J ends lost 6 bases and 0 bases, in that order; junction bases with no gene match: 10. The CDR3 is CASSSVPGQGGSNQPQHF. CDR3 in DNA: TGTGCCAGCAGCTCTGTCCCGGGACAGGGGGGTAGCAATCAGCCCCAGCATTTT.

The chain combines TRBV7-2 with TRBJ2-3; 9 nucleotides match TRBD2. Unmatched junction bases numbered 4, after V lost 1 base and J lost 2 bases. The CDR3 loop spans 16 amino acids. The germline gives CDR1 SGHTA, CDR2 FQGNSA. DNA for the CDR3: TGTGCCAGCAGCTTAGTGGCTAGCGGGGCCACAGATACGCAGTATTTT. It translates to CASSLVASGATDTQYF. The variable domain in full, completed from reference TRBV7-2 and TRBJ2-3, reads GAGVSQSPSNKVTEKGKDVELRCDPISGHTALYWYRQSLGQGLEFLIYFQGNSAPDKSGLPSDRFSAERTGGSVSTLTIQRTQQEDSAVYLCASSLVASGATDTQYFGPGTRLTVL.

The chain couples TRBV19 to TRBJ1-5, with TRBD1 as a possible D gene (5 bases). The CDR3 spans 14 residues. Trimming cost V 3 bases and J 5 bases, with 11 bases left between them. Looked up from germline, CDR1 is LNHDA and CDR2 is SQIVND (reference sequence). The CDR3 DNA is TGTGCCAGTAGTATTGGGTCGGGGGATCAGCCCCAGCATTTT. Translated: CASSIGSGDQPQHF.

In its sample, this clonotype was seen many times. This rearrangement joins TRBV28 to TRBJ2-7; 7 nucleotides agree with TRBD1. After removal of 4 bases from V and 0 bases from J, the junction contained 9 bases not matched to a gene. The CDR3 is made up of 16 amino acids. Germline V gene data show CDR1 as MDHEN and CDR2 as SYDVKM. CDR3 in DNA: TGTGCCAGCAGTTCCAACCGACAGGGCTACTCCTACGAGCAGTACTTC. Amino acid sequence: CASSSNRQGYSYEQYF.

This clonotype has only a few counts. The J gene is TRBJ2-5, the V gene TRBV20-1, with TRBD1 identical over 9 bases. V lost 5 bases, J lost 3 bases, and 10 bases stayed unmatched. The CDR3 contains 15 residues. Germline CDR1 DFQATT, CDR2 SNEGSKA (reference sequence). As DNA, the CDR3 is TGCAGTGCTCTCCGGGGGACAGGGAGTAAAGAGACCCAGTACTTC. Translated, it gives CSALRGTGSKETQYF.

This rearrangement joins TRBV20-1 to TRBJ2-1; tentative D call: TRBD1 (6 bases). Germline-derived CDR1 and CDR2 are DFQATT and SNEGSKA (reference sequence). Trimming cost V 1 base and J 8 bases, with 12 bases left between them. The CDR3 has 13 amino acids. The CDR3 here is CSARALRGDEQFF. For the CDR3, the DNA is TGCAGTGCTAGAGCGCTCAGGGGAGATGAGCAGTTCTTC.

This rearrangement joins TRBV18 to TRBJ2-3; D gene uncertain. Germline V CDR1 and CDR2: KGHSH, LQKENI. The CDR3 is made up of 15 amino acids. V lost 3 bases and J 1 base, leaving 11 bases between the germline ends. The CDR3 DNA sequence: TGTGCCAGCTCACCGACTGTCTACGGCACAGATACGCAGTATTTT. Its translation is CASSPTVYGTDTQYF.

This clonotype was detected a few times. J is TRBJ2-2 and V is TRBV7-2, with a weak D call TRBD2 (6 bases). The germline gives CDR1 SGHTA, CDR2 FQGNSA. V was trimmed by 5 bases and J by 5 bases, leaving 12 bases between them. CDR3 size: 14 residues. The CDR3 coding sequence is TGTGCCAGCAGCCCGTGGGACTTAACCGGGGAGCTGTTTTTT. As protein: CASSPWDLTGELFF. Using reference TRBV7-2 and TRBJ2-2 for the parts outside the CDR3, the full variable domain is GAGVSQSPSNKVTEKGKDVELRCDPISGHTALYWYRQSLGQGLEFLIYFQGNSAPDKSGLPSDRFSAERTGGSVSTLTIQRTQQEDSAVYLCASSPWDLTGELFFGEGSRLTVL.

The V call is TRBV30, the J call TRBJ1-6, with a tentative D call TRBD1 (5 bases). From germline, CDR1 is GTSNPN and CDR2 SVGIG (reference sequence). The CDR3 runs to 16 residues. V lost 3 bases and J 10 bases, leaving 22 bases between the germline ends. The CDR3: CAWSRTGWIQDSPLHF. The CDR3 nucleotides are TGTGCCTGGAGCCGGACTGGGTGGATACAGGACTCACCCCTCCACTTT.

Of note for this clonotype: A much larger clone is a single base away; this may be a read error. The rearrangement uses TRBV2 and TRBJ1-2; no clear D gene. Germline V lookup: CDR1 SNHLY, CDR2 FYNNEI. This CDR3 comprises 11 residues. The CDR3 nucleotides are TGTGCCAGCAGTGAATGGTATGGCTGCACCTTC. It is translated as CASSEWYGCTF. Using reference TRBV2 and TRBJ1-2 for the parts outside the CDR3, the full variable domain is EPEVTQTPSHQVTQMGQEVILRCVPISNHLYFYWYRQILGQKVEFLVSFYNNEISEKSEIFDDQFSVERPDGSNFTLKIRSTKLEDSAMYFCASSEWYGCTFGSGTRLTVV.

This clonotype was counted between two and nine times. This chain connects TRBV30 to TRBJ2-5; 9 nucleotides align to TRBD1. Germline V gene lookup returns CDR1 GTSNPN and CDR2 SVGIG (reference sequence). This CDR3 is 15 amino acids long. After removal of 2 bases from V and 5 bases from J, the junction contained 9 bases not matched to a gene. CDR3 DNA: TGTGCCTGGAGTTATGGACAGGGGCCGTGGGAGACCCAGTACTTC. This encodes CAWSYGQGPWETQYF.